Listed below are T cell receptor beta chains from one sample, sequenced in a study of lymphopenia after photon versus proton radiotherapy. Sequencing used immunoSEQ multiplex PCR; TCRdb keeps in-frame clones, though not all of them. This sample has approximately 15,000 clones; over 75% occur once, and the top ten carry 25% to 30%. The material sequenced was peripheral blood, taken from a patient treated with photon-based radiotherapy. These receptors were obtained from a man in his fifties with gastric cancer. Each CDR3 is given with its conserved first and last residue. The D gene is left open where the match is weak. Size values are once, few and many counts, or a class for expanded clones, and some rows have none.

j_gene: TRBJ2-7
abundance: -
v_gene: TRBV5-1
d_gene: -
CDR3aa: CASRAQSSYEQYF
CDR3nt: TGCGCCAGCAGGGCACAGAGCTCCTACGAGCAGTACTTC

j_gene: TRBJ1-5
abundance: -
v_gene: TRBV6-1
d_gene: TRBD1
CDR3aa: CASKDRDSQPQHF
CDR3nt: TGTGCCAGCAAAGACAGGGATAGTCAGCCCCAGCATTTT

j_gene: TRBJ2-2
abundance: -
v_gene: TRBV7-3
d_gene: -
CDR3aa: CASSLSDTGELFF
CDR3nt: TGTGCCAGCAGCTTAAGTGATACCGGGGAGCTGTTTTTT

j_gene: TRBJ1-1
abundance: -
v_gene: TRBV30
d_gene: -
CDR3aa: CAWTGGNTEAFF
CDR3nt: TGTGCCTGGACCGGAGGGAACACTGAAGCTTTCTTT

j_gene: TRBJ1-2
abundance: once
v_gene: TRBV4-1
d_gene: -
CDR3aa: CASSQDPGETYGYTF
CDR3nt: TGCGCCAGCAGCCAAGATCCGGGGGAGACCTATGGCTACACCTTC

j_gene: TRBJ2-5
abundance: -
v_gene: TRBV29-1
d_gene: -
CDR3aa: CSVETGLKETQYF
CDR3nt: TGCAGCGTTGAAACCGGGTTGAAAGAGACCCAGTACTTC

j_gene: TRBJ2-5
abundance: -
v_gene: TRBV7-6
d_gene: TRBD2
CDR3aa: CASSPRAGGYGGTQYF
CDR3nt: TGTGCCAGCAGCCCCCGCGCCGGGGGGTATGGGGGGACCCAGTACTTC

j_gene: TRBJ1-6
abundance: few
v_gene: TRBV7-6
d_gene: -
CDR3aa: CASSLAWGADSPLHF
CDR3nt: TGTGCCAGCAGCTTGGCTTGGGGCGCCGATTCACCCCTCCACTTT

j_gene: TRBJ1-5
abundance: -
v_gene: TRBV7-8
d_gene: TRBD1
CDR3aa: CASSLGIRGSRIPSNQPQHF
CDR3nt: TGTGCCAGCAGCTTAGGTATCAGGGGGTCTCGGATACCTAGCAATCAGCCCCAGCATTTT

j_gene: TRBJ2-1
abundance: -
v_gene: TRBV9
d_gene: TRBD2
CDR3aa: CASSVEAGPTGGEQFF
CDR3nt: TGTGCCAGCAGCGTAGAAGCGGGGCCTACCGGAGGTGAGCAGTTCTTC

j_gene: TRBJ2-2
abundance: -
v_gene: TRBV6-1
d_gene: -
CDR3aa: CASSALAGGGELFF
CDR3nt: TGTGCCAGCAGTGCGCTAGCCGGAGGTGGGGAGCTGTTTTTT

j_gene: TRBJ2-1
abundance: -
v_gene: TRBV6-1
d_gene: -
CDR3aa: CASAVVDYNEQFF
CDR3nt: TGTGCCAGCGCGGTCGTGGATTACAATGAGCAGTTCTTC

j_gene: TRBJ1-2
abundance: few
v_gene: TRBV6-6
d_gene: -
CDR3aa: CAIIDGFYGYTF
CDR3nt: TGTGCCATTATAGATGGGTTTTACGGCTACACCTTC

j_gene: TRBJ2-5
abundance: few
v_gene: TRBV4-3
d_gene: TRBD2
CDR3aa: CASSQGLGTTGETQYF
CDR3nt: TGCGCCAGCAGCCAAGGTCTGGGGACTACGGGCGAGACCCAGTACTTC

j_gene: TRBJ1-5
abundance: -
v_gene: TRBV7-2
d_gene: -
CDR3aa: CASSLVWHSNQPQHF
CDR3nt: TGTGCCAGCAGCTTAGTATGGCATAGCAATCAGCCCCAGCATTTT

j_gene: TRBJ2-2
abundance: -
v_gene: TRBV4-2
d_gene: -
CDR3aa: CASSQDRTVTGELFF
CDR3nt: TGTGCCAGCAGCCAAGATCGGACCGTCACCGGGGAGCTGTTTTTT